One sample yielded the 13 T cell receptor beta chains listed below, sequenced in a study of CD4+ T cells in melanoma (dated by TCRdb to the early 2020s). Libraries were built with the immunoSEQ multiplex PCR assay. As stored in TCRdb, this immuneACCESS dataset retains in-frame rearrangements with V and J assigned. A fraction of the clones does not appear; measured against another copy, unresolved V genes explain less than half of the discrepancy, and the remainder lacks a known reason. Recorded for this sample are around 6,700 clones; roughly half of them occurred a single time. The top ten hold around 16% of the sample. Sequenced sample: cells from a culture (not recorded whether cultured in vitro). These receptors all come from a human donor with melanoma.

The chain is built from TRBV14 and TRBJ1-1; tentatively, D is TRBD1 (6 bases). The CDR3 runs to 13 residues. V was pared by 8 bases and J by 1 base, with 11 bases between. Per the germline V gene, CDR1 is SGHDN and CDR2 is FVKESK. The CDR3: CASPKGGNTEAFF. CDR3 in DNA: TGTGCCAGCCCCAAGGGGGGGAACACTGAAGCTTTCTTT.

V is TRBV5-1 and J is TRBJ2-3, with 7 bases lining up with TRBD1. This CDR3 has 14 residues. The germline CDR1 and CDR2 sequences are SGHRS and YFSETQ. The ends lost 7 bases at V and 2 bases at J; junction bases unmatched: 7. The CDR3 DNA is TGCGCCAGCGCGTGGGGACAGCCCACAGATACGCAGTATTTT. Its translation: CASAWGQPTDTQYF.

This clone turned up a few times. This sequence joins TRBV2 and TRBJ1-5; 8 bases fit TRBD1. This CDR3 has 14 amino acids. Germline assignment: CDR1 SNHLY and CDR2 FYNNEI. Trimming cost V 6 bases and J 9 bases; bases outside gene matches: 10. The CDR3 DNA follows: TGTGCCAGCAGCGTGGGACAGGCAGGCGGGCCCCAGCATTTT. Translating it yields CASSVGQAGGPQHF. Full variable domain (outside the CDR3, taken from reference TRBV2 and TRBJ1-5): EPEVTQTPSHQVTQMGQEVILRCVPISNHLYFYWYRQILGQKVEFLVSFYNNEISEKSEIFDDQFSVERPDGSNFTLKIRSTKLEDSAMYFCASSVGQAGGPQHFGDGTRLSIL.

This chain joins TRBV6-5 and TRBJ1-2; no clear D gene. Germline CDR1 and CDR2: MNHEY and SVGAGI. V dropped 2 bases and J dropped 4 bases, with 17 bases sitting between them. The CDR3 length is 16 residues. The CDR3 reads CASSYKSFSSSYGYTF. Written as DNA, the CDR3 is TGTGCCAGCAGTTACAAATCATTCAGTAGTAGCTATGGCTACACCTTC.

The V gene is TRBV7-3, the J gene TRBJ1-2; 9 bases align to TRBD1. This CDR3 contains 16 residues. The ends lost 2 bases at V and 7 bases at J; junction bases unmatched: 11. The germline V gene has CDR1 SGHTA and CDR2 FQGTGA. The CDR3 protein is CASSLDPGQGIIGYTF. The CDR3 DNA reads TGTGCCAGCAGCTTAGACCCGGGACAGGGAATAATTGGCTACACCTTC. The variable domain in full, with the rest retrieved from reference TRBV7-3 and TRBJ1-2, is GAGVSQTPSNKVTEKGKYVELRCDPISGHTALYWYRQSLGQGPEFLIYFQGTGAADDSGLPNDRFFAVRPEGSVSTLKIQRTERGDSAVYLCASSLDPGQGIIGYTFGSGTRLTVV.

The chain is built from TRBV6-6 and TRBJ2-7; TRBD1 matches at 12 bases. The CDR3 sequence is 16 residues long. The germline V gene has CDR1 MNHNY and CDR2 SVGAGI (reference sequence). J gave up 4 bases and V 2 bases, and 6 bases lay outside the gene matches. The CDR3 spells CASSYGDRGQSYEQYF. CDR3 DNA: TGTGCCAGCAGTTACGGGGACAGGGGGCAATCGTACGAGCAGTACTTC.

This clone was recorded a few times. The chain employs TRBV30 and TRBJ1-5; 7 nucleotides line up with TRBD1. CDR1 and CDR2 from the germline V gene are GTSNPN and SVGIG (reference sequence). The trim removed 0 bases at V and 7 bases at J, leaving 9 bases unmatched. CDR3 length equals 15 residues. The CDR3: CAWSVQGGGRQPQHF. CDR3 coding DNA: TGTGCCTGGAGTGTACAAGGGGGCGGGAGGCAGCCCCAGCATTTT.

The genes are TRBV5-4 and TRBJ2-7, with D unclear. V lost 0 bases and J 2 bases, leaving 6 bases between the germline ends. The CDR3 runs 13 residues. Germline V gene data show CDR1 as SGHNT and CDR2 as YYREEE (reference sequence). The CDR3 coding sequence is TGTGCCAGCAGCTTGGAGGCGGCCTACGAGCAGTACTTC. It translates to CASSLEAAYEQYF.

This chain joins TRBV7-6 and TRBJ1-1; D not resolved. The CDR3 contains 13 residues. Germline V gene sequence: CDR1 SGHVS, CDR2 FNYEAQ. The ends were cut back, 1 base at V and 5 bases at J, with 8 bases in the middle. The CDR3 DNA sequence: TGTGCCAGCAGCTTAGGTGGAGTTACTGAAGCTTTCTTT. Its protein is CASSLGGVTEAFF.

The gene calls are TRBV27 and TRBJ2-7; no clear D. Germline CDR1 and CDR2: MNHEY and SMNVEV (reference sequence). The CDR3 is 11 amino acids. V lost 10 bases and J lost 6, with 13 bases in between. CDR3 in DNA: TGTGCCACCGAGAGAGGCAGCGAGCAGTACTTC. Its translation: CATERGSEQYF.

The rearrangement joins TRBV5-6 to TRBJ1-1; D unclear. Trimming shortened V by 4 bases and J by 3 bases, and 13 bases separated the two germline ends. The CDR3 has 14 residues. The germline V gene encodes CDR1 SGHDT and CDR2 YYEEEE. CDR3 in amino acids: CASSPAPGDTEAFF. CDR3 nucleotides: TGTGCCAGCAGCCCCGCCCCCGGGGACACTGAAGCTTTCTTT.

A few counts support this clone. The CDR3 DNA follows: TGTGCCAGCAGGACGGGGGGGCGGTCGGCGAATGAGCAGTTCTTC. Residues: CASRTGGRSANEQFF. The chain recombines TRBV5-4 with TRBJ2-1; TRBD2 agrees at 8 bases. CDR1 is SGHNT and CDR2 is YYREEE in the germline V gene (reference sequence). The CDR3 loop spans 15 amino acids. Losses at the gene ends were 5 bases for V and 7 bases for J; bases not matched to a gene: 11.

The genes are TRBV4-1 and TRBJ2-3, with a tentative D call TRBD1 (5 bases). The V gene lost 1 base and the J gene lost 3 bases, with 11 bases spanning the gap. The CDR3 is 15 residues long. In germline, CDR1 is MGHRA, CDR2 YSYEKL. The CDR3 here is CASSQVLQGTDTQYF. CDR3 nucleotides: TGCGCCAGCAGCCAAGTTTTGCAGGGAACAGATACGCAGTATTTT.